The sequence of this TCR beta chain was determined in a study of CD8+ T cells in alopecia areata (dated by TCRdb to 2016 to 2019). Context from the whole study: The treated patients took part in an open-label pilot trial in which moderate-to-severe alopecia areata was treated with oral tofacitinib at 5 to 10 mg twice daily. Patients stayed on tofacitinib for 6 to 18 months and then had 6 months of follow-up off drug so that delayed response and recurrence could be assessed. The study used high-throughput TCRbeta sequencing to examine T cell clonal expansion in alopecia areata, in both the C3H/HeJ mouse model and human patients. Scalp tissue and sorted CD4+ and CD8+ peripheral blood T cells from patchy and totalis/universalis alopecia areata patients and from healthy controls were covered by human TCRbeta sequencing. Biopsies were taken from tofacitinib-treated patients at baseline and again at 4 and 24 weeks into treatment, and several of those patients also had a later scalp biopsy. Scalp clonality was compared among normal scalp (n=4), patchy alopecia areata scalp (n=8), and alopecia totalis/universalis scalp (n=8). RNA was obtained with the PAXgene miRNA kit for fixed scalp, the miRNeasy kit for PBMCs, and the RNeasy kit for mouse skin. TCRbeta CDR3 regions were amplified by immunoSEQ multiplex PCR using 35 Vbeta forward and 13 Jbeta reverse primers.

The full study reports these points: Unlike mouse skin, where gammadelta T cells dominate, normal human skin contains resident alphabeta T cells that get sequenced too, which complicates analysis of the scalp TCR repertoire. Compared with normal scalp, lesional scalp, particularly in alopecia totalis/universalis, had higher clonality and more expanded CD8+ clones, which suggests antigenic drive. Compared with mice, TCR sequences shared between patients were less clear, possibly partly because of HLA diversity across the patient population.

Lesional scalp punch biopsies and peripheral blood were collected from alopecia areata patients. PBMCs were separated by density centrifugation and stained for CD3, CD4 and CD8, after which CD4+ and CD8+ T cells were sorted on a FACSAria. Comments on this clone: What this receptor recognizes is not known. No base quality values were provided; no much bigger clone lies one nucleotide off.

CDR3 length: 15 amino acids, cysteine to phenylalanine. Here the CDR3 DNA is all that survives: 45 bases in frame from base 1. The germline V gene (reference sequence) supplies CDR1 SGHNT and CDR2 YYREEE. Clipping removes 4 bases from V and 6 bases from J, with 11 as the unmatched junction base count. Library creation used the immunoSEQ multiplex PCR assay. For TCR sequencing, RNA was extracted from every sample and reverse transcribed into cDNA to serve as template. SuperScript III was used for first-strand cDNA synthesis, primed with a 2:1 mix of oligo-dT and random hexamers. Amplification bias was assessed with a synthetic immune receptor repertoire, and residual bias was removed computationally. In the authors' own workflow: After raw reads were preprocessed to remove errors, the CDR3 was defined following IMGT conventions as running from the conserved cysteine to phenylalanine. Clonality was calculated as 1 minus Shannon entropy normalized by log2 of the number of productive unique TCRs. Scalp TCRbeta sequences were cross-referenced with sorted blood CD4 and CD8 repertoires so that the CD4 or CD8 identity of scalp clones could be inferred. Not all clones reach the TCRdb copy of this immuneACCESS table, which keeps in-frame sequences only. Checked studies attribute under half of the gap to unresolved V genes and leave the rest unexplained. V and J calls and clone size are those listed in that table; D and trimming were worked out from the DNA. This sample gives roughly 150,000 clones in total; 47% of them show up just once. The ten largest clones take up about 6.4% of the sample.

Material: CD4+ T cells sorted from blood. The chain is assembled from TRBV5-4 and TRBJ1-2; 8 central nucleotides agree with TRBD1. The origin of this receptor is a human donor with alopecia areata. The DNA sequence is given as TGTGCCAGCAGCGACTATCGACAGGGGTTGGATGGCTACACCTTC. Its protein reads: CASSDYRQGLDGYTF.